The 3 T cell receptor beta chains given below trace back to one sample, sequenced in a study of T cell changes during pregnancy in multiple sclerosis. The method was immunoSEQ multiplex PCR; TCRdb's version includes in-frame clones alone and lacks a portion of them. The repertoire holds about 68,000 clones, with about 91% as singletons. This specimen was peripheral blood, taken in the second trimester of pregnancy. The origin of the receptors is a female donor in good health, enrolled as a control in a pregnancy study.

The rearrangement joins TRBV19 to TRBJ1-5; TRBD1 is a possible D gene (6 bases). V lost 6 bases and J 2 bases, leaving 23 bases between the germline ends. The CDR3 sequence is 18 residues long. Germline assignment: CDR1 LNHDA and CDR2 SQIVND (reference sequence). The DNA for the CDR3 is TGTGCCAGTAGGGCGCGTAGGACAGAGAGGATTGGCAATCAGCCCCAGCATTTT. Translating gives CASRARRTERIGNQPQHF.

The chain couples TRBV28 to TRBJ1-1, with TRBD1 matching 7 bases. The CDR3 consists of 14 residues. The V gene end was trimmed by 6 bases and the J gene end by 2 bases; junction bases not matched to a gene: 6. The V gene's germline CDR1 is MDHEN and CDR2 SYDVKM. The CDR3 protein is CASSPGTANTEAFF. In nucleotides, the CDR3 is TGTGCCAGCAGCCCCGGGACAGCCAACACTGAAGCTTTCTTT.

This sequence joins TRBV29-1 and TRBJ2-1; no firm D call. This CDR3 contains 13 residues. CDR1 SQVTM and CDR2 ANQGSEA come from the germline V gene. The ends were cut back, 0 bases at V and 5 bases at J, with 8 bases in the middle. CDR3 protein: CSVEDPGHNEQFF. In DNA form, the CDR3 reads TGCAGCGTTGAAGACCCAGGTCACAATGAGCAGTTCTTC.